This TCR beta chain emerged from a study of CD8 T cells in ankylosing spondylitis. Study-level points and caveats: What appeared characteristic of ankylosing spondylitis blood was a TCR beta motif of eight highly homologous variants. Disease-linked clones proved CD8+ and comparatively uncommon in peripheral blood. The study looked at matched synovial fluid samples from ankylosing spondylitis patients. Disease-linked clones were reported to be significantly enriched there.

Germline V CDR1 and CDR2: MGHRA, YSYEKL. With 4 bases removed from V and 8 bases from J, the gap between germline ends came to 19 bases. This CDR3 has 15 residues. This clonotype has at least ten counts. Its target is not known. Quantitative 5'-RACE with molecular barcodes was used to make the TCR beta libraries. Each CDR3 protein is one row after TCRdb ran MiXCR on the 5' RACE reads. The sample contains 250,000 or so distinct CDR3 sequences, 15% to 20% of which appear only once. The V call is TRBV4-1, the J call TRBJ2-3, with D possibly being TRBD2 (6 bases). The sequence came from a male donor with ankylosing spondylitis or in good health (not recorded which). Sequencing was done on a sample of blood, either unsorted or a sorted T cell fraction (not recorded which). For the CDR3, the DNA is TGCGCCAGCAGCCCCGAGGGGCGGGAAGGTACTACGCAGTATTTT. As protein: CASSPEGREGTTQYF.